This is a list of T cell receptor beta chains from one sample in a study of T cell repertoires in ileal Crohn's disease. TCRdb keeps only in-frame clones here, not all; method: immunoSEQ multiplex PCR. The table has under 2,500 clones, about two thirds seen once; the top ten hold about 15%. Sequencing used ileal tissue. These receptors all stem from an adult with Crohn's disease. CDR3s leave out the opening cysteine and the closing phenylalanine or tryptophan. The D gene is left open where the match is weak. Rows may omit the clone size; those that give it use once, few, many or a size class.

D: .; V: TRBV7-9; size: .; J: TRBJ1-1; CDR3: ASSFTVMNTEAF
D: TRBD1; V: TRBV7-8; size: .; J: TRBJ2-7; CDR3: ASSLDRVYEQY
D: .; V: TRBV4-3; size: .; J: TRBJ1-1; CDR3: ASSQDPWGVNTEAF
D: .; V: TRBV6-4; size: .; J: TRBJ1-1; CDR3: ASSAGENTEAF
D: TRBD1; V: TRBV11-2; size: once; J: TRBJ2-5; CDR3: ASSLVRTGETQY
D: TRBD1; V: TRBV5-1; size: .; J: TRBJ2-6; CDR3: ASRRQGDSGANVLT
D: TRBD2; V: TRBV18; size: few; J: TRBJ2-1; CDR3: ASSPPPSGSPPYYNEQF
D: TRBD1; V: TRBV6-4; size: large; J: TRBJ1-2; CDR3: ASKGQKDGGYT
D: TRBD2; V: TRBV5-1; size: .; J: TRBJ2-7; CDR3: ASSIGTNEQY
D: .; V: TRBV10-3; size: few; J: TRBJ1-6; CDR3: AIREQGKGDFSPLH
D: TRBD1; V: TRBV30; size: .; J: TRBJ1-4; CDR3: AWSAYFRDSEKLF
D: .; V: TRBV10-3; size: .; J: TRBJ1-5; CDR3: AISGQEMEPQH
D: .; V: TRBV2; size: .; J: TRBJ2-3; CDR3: ASKRGTGTDTQY
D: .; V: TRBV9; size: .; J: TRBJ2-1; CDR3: ASSQRGDRGNEQF
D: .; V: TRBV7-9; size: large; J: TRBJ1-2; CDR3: ASRGNGGGMFGGYT
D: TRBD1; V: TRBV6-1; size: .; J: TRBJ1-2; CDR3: ASSEFRGRGQFGGYT
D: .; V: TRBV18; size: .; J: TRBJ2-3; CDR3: ASSPLLADTTDTQY
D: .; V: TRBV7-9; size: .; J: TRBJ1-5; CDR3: ASSPQTGPQH
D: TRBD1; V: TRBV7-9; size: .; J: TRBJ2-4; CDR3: ASSETGRNIQY
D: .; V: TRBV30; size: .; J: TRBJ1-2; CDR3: AWSATGSGYT
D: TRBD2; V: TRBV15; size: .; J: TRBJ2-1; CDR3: ATSRAGLADYNEQF
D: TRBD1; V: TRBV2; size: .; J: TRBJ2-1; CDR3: ASSDGQGRNEQF